Presented here are 17 T cell receptor beta chains from one specimen sequenced in a study of cytomegalovirus exposure and HLA in healthy donors. PCR involved 60 Vbeta and 13 Jbeta primers. Clones were sequenced by immunoSEQ multiplex PCR, and TCRdb holds only the in-frame ones, with some missing. This sample has 200,000 to 250,000 clones, with roughly 80% found just once. Sequencing was carried out using PBMCs. Receptor source: a woman aged 40 to 49 in good health and CMV-seronegative.

This chain uses TRBV30 with TRBJ2-1; D call uncertain. The germline V and J ends were trimmed by 1 base and 5 bases, with 6 bases remaining between them. The germline V gene encodes CDR1 GTSNPN and CDR2 SVGIG (reference sequence). This CDR3 is 12 amino acids long. Written as DNA, the CDR3 is TGTGCCTGGAGTGAAGGAGACAATGAGCAGTTCTTC. Translation gives CAWSEGDNEQFF. Variable domain in full (rest from reference TRBV30 and TRBJ2-1): SQTIHQWPATLVQPVGSPLSLECTVEGTSNPNLYWYRQAAGRGLQLLFYSVGIGQISSEVPQNLSASRPQDRQFILSSKKLLLSDSGFYLCAWSEGDNEQFFGPGTRLTVL.

The chain combines TRBV7-6 with TRBJ2-7; 9 bases line up with TRBD2. Looked up from germline, CDR1 is SGHVS and CDR2 is FNYEAQ. The length of the CDR3 is 16 residues. V shed 4 bases and J 0 bases; nucleotides not matched to a gene: 7. The CDR3 reads CASSSVAGANSYEQYF. CDR3 DNA: TGTGCCAGCAGCTCGGTAGCGGGAGCGAACTCCTACGAGCAGTACTTC.

The J gene is TRBJ2-7, the V gene TRBV6-1, with 7 bases matching TRBD1. Germline assignment: CDR1 MNHNS and CDR2 SASEGT. The CDR3 runs 12 residues. V was clipped by 6 bases and J by 6 bases; unmatched bases: 5. Written as DNA, the CDR3 is TGTGCCAGCAGATACACAGGGGCCGAGCAGTACTTC. The encoded protein is CASRYTGAEQYF.

V is TRBV2 and J is TRBJ1-2; D unresolved. Germline assignment: CDR1 SNHLY and CDR2 FYNNEI. The CDR3 is made up of 19 amino acids. V was shortened by 2 bases and J by 5 bases, with 27 bases between the two germline ends. CDR3 amino acids: CASSELSALSPRGGYGYTF. DNA for the CDR3: TGTGCCAGCAGTGAACTATCGGCCTTAAGTCCTCGCGGCGGATATGGCTACACCTTC. The variable domain in full, with the rest retrieved from reference TRBV2 and TRBJ1-2, is EPEVTQTPSHQVTQMGQEVILRCVPISNHLYFYWYRQILGQKVEFLVSFYNNEISEKSEIFDDQFSVERPDGSNFTLKIRSTKLEDSAMYFCASSELSALSPRGGYGYTFGSGTRLTVV.

The V call is TRBV28, the J call TRBJ2-7; 8 bases are a match to TRBD1. The V and J ends lost 10 bases and 4 bases, in that order; junction bases with no gene match: 21. The germline gives CDR1 MDHEN, CDR2 SYDVKM. This CDR3 has 17 amino acids. As DNA, the CDR3 is TGTGCCACCATCATGCGCATCGGGAGACAGGGGCGGTACGAGCAGTACTTC. It codes for CATIMRIGRQGRYEQYF.

The chain is built from TRBV2 and TRBJ2-1, with D perhaps matching TRBD1 (5 bases). The germline V gene has CDR1 SNHLY and CDR2 FYNNEI. Trimming left V 6 bases short and J 10 bases short, with 16 bases between. The CDR3 runs 13 residues. CDR3 loop: CASSTDWGSEQFF. The CDR3 DNA follows: TGTGCCAGCAGCACAGACTGGGGCTCGGAGCAGTTCTTC.

The chain couples TRBV2 to TRBJ2-7; D unresolved. Per the germline V gene, CDR1 is SNHLY and CDR2 is FYNNEI. The V end was cut by 7 bases, the J end by 3 bases, with 4 bases between. This CDR3 region has 10 residues. The CDR3 region is CASTGYEQYF. The CDR3 nucleotides are TGTGCCAGCACGGGCTACGAGCAGTACTTC.

The gene calls are TRBV14 and TRBJ2-1; 7 nucleotides match TRBD2. J lost 12 bases, V lost 4 bases, and 12 bases had no gene match. The CDR3 is 14 residues long. Germline CDR1 and CDR2: SGHDN and FVKESK. The CDR3 nucleotides are TGTGCCAGCAGCCCCCCCTTGAGTGGGGGGGGGCAGTTCTTC. Encoded protein: CASSPPLSGGGQFF.

The chain employs TRBV5-5 and TRBJ2-7, with 11 positions matching TRBD2. From germline, CDR1 is SGHKS and CDR2 YYEKEE (reference sequence). Unmatched junction bases numbered 7, after V lost 4 bases and J lost 4 bases. CDR3 length: 15 amino acids. Written as DNA, the CDR3 is TGTGCCAGCAGCGCCACTAGCGGGAGTATGTACGAGCAGTACTTC. It encodes CASSATSGSMYEQYF.

V is TRBV30 and J is TRBJ2-2; 7 positions match TRBD1. Germline CDR1 is GTSNPN and CDR2 is SVGIG (reference sequence). This CDR3 has 18 residues. V shed 2 bases and J 0 bases; nucleotides not matched to a gene: 12. CDR3 nucleotide sequence: TGTGCCTGGAGTCAGATTCAGGGGGATCGAGCGAACACCGGGGAGCTGTTTTTT. As protein: CAWSQIQGDRANTGELFF. The complete variable domain, with remaining parts taken from reference TRBV30 and TRBJ2-2, reads SQTIHQWPATLVQPVGSPLSLECTVEGTSNPNLYWYRQAAGRGLQLLFYSVGIGQISSEVPQNLSASRPQDRQFILSSKKLLLSDSGFYLCAWSQIQGDRANTGELFFGEGSRLTVL.

The chain joins TRBV14 to TRBJ2-1, with 7 bases lining up with TRBD2. Germline-derived CDR1 and CDR2 are SGHDN and FVKESK. Germline trimming cut 1 base from V and 8 bases from J; bases unmatched to any gene: 5. The length of the CDR3 is 14 residues. CDR3 DNA: TGTGCCAGCAGCCAAGTTTGGGGGGGGGATGAGCAGTTCTTC. It encodes CASSQVWGGDEQFF. The variable domain in full, completed from reference TRBV14 and TRBJ2-1, reads EAGVTQFPSHSVIEKGQTVTLRCDPISGHDNLYWYRRVMGKEIKFLLHFVKESKQDESGMPNNRFLAERTGGTYSTLKVQPAELEDSGVYFCASSQVWGGDEQFFGPGTRLTVL.

The rearrangement joins TRBV7-3 to TRBJ2-1; 8 nucleotides match TRBD2. Trimming at V came to 5 bases and at J to 3 bases, leaving 6 bases not matched to a gene. Germline V CDR1 and CDR2: SGHTA, FQGTGA. The CDR3 length is 15 residues. The CDR3 DNA is TGTGCCAGCAGCGAAGCGGGAGCCGGCTACAATGAGCAGTTCTTC. Translating gives CASSEAGAGYNEQFF.

This clone appeared a few times. The gene calls are TRBV27 and TRBJ2-1, with a possible D match to TRBD2 (6 bases). The germline gives CDR1 MNHEY, CDR2 SMNVEV (reference sequence). The V end was cut by 6 bases, the J end by 5 bases, with 14 bases between. The CDR3 is 14 amino acids. CDR3: CASRGGGSDNEQFF. The CDR3 nucleotides read TGTGCCAGCAGGGGGGGAGGTAGCGACAATGAGCAGTTCTTC.

V gene TRBV7-2 combines with J gene TRBJ2-1, with 8 positions matching TRBD2. The germline CDR1 and CDR2 sequences are SGHTA and FQGNSA. V shed 2 bases, J shed 3 bases, and the junction held 6 bases outside the gene matches. This CDR3 spans 16 amino acids. Here the CDR3 DNA reads TGTGCCAGCAGCTTATCGAGCGGGAGATTCTACAATGAGCAGTTCTTC. It specifies CASSLSSGRFYNEQFF.

The V and J genes are TRBV28 and TRBJ1-2; TRBD1 matches at 7 bases. V gave up 3 bases and J gave up 3 bases; unmatched junction bases: 7. The CDR3 contains 15 residues. Germline V gives CDR1 MDHEN, CDR2 SYDVKM. The CDR3 protein is CASSFGPQGYYGYTF. The CDR3 region has the DNA TGTGCCAGCAGTTTCGGGCCACAGGGGTACTATGGCTACACCTTC.

This rearrangement joins TRBV7-9 to TRBJ1-5; D might be TRBD1 (5 bases). Germline assignment: CDR1 SEHNR and CDR2 FQNEAQ (reference sequence). The CDR3 totals 14 residues. Trimming took 3 bases from V and 6 from J, leaving 12 bases between them. CDR3 loop: CASSLEGTLQPQHF. CDR3 bases: TGTGCCAGCAGCTTGGAGGGGACGCTTCAGCCCCAGCATTTT.

The chain couples TRBV7-6 to TRBJ1-3; 7 bases agree with TRBD1. CDR3 length equals 15 residues. V was pared by 5 bases and J by 0 bases, with 4 bases of the junction left unmatched. Germline CDR1 is SGHVS and CDR2 is FNYEAQ. The CDR3 nucleotides are TGTGCCAGCAGCCCCGGGACAGCCTCTGGAAACACCATATATTTT. Translating gives CASSPGTASGNTIYF.